The clone carrying this TCR beta chain was recorded at least ten times. As to time point: newly diagnosed GD, antithyroid drugs for less than 3 months. With RNA extracted from PBMCs as input, the TCR library was made. The patients were enrolled through endocrinology in Xi'an, China. These data originate in a study of regulatory T cells in long-lasting Graves disease. Construction of TCR beta libraries relied on iRepertoire HTBI primers and on Arm-PCR targeting CDR3 regions. TCRdb used MiXCR to reprocess the multiplex PCR reads, holding one entry per CDR3 protein. Of 350,000 to 550,000 distinct CDR3 sequences in the sample, 14% were seen once. Germline V CDR1 and CDR2: MGHDK, SYGVNS. Between the trimmed V and J ends, which lost 2 bases and 0 bases, there was a span of 8 bases. There are 15 residues in the CDR3. The sample also formed part of further work on T cells in Graves' hyperthyroidism and ophthalmopathy. From that study: During a first-round RT-PCR of the TCR CDR3, the HTBI primer set was used.

This clonotype originated in a woman in her 50s with Graves disease. The genes are TRBV25-1 and TRBJ1-3; D may be TRBD1 (5 bases). The source was peripheral blood mononuclear cells (PBMCs), collected at new diagnosis, from a patient treated with antithyroid drugs. The CDR3 is CASSETGSSGNTIYF. The CDR3 nucleotides read TGTGCCAGCAGTGAAACAGGTAGCTCTGGAAACACCATATATTTT.